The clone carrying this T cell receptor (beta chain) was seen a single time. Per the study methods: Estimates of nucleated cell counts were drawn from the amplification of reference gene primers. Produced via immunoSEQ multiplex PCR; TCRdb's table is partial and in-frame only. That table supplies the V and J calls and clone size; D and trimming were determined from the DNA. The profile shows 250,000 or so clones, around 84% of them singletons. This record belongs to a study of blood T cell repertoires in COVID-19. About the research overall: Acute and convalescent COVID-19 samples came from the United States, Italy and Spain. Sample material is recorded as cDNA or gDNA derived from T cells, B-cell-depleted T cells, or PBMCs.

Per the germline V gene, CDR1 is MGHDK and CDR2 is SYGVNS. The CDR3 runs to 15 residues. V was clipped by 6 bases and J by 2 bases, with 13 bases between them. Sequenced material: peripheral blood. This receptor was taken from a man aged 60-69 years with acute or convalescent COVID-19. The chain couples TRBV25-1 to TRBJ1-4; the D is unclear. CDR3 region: CASRKGWETNEKLFF. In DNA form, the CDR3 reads TGTGCCAGCAGGAAAGGGTGGGAGACTAATGAAAAACTGTTTTTT.